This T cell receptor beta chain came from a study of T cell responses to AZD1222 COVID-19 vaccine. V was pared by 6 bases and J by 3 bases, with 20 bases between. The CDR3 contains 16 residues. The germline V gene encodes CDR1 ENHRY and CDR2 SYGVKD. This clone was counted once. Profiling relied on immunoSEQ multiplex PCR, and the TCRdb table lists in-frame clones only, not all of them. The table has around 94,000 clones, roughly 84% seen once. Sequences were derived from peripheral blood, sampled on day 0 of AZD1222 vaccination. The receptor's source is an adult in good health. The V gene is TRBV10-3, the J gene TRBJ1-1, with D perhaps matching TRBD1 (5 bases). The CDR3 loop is CAISSGPRGQDTEAFF. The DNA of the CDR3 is TGTGCCATCAGCTCCGGGCCACGGGGCCAGGACACTGAAGCTTTCTTT.